The T cell receptor beta chain described here comes from a study of blood T cell repertoires in COVID-19. Study-level information: From T cells, B-cell-depleted T cells, or PBMCs came the material, which was cDNA or gDNA.

Germline V lookup: CDR1 MNHEY, CDR2 SMNVEV (reference sequence). The J segment lost 3 bases and the V segment lost 6 bases, leaving 5 bases of the junction unmatched. This CDR3 region has 15 residues. Original methodology: Amplification of reference gene primers was used by the study to estimate nucleated cell counts. Sequencing used immunoSEQ multiplex PCR; TCRdb keeps in-frame clones, though not all of them. That table supplies the V and J calls and clone size; D and trimming were determined from the DNA. This table has under 200,000 clones, approximately 86% appearing once. This clonotype was obtained from a woman aged 80 or older in a cohort sampled during active or convalescent COVID-19. The J gene is TRBJ2-2, the V gene TRBV27; 9 bases are a match to TRBD2. The sequenced sample consisted of peripheral blood. The chain's CDR3 is CASRNSGRYTGELFF. CDR3 sequence (DNA): TGTGCCAGCAGGAACAGCGGGAGGTACACCGGGGAGCTGTTTTTT.